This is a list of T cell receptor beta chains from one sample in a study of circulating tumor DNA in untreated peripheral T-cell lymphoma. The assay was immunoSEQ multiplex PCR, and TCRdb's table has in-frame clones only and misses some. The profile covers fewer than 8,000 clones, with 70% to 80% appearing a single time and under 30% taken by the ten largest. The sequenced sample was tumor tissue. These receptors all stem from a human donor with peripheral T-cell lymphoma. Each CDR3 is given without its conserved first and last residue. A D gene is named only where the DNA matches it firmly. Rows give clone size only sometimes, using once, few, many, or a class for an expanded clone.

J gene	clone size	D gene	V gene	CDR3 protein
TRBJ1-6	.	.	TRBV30	AQTTAESPLH
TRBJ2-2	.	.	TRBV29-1	SARDSNTGELF
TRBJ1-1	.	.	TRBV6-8	ASSVDMNTEAF
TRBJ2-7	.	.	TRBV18	ASSPPMSYEQY
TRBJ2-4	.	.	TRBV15	ATSREGGGPKNIQY
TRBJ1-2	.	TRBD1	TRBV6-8	ASSGQGADGYT
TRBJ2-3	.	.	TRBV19	ASSDRGAITDTQY
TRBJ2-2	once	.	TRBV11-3	ASSLGGRGHTGELF
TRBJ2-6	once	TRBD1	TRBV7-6	ASSLIPRDRTSGANVLT
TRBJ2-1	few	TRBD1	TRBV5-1	ASSPGGSYNEQF
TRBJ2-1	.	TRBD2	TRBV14	ASSPLAGVYNEQF
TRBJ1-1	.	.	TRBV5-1	ASRLQGMNTEAF
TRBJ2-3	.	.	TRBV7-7	ASSLGLDTDTQY